The 18 T cell receptor gamma chains given below trace back to one sample, sequenced in a study of γδ T cells in repeated Plasmodium falciparum infection. TCRdb re-processed the multiplex PCR reads using CATT. The repertoire holds roughly 13,000 gamma-chain clones, with roughly 1.7% as singletons. Vgamma9/Vdelta2+ and Vdelta2-negative gammadelta T cells were flow-sorted from PBMC for bulk sequencing. The sequenced sample was gamma-delta T cells from blood. These receptors all stem from a pool of human donors (malaria-infected and uninfected, not separated).

This rearrangement joins TRGV9 to TRGJ1 or TRGJ2. TCRdb is silent on the J gene; assignment here came from matching the DNA to germline. Germline CDR1 reads GITISATS; CDR2 reads ISYDGTV (reference sequence). CDR3 length: 11 residues. The CDR3 reads CARWPDYKKLF. The CDR3 DNA reads as TGTGCGAGGTGGCCCGATTATAAGAAACTCTTT.

This clone was detected many times. With only one base between it and a far larger clone, this is likely a read error. Other DNA variants within this sample encode the same CDR3. This chain links TRGV9 with TRGJP. Because TCRdb records no J gene, it was assigned here through a match of the DNA to germline. There are 18 residues in the CDR3. CDR1 and CDR2 from the germline V gene are GITISATS and ISYDGTV (reference sequence). Here the CDR3 reads CALWDLPGGELGKKIKVF. CDR3 bases: TGTGCCCTGTGGGACCTACCTGGGGGGGAGTTGGGCAAAAAAATCAAGGTATTT.

This clone showed up many times. It is likely a read error: a sequence one base away is far more abundant. CDR3 in amino acids: CALWEGKKLF. Written as DNA, the CDR3 is TGTGCCTTGTGGGAGGGTAAGAAACTCTTT. The chain couples TRGV9 to TRGJ1 or TRGJ2. The CDR3 is 10 residues long. CDR1 is GITISATS and CDR2 is ISYDGTV in the germline V gene (reference sequence). The V gene end was trimmed by 2 bases and the J gene end by 9 bases; junction bases not matched to a gene: 1.

This clone came up a few times. A far larger clone is just one base off, so this is likely a read error. Distinct nucleotide sequences in the sample also encode this CDR3. The genes are TRGV3 and TRGJ1 or TRGJ2. This CDR3 has 12 residues. Germline CDR1 VTNTFY, CDR2 YDVSTARD (reference sequence). The CDR3 loop reads CATWGLYYKKLF. The DNA for the CDR3 is TGTGCCACCTGGGGCCTATATTATAAGAAGCTCTTT.

This clone was observed a handful of times. This DNA's translation differs at residue 11 from TCRdb's protein, which comes from a much larger clone; a read error is likely, and the protein shown is translated from the DNA. This CDR3 reads CALWERRKVYHKKLF. DNA of the CDR3: TGTGCCTTGTGGGAACGACGGAAGGTATATCATAAGAAACTCTTT. The V gene is TRGV9, the J gene TRGJ1 or TRGJ2. TCRdb offers no J gene call, so here the DNA was matched to germline to obtain one. CDR3 length equals 15 residues. V dropped 4 bases and J dropped 8; count of bases not matched to a gene: 17. CDR1 is GITISATS and CDR2 is ISYDGTV in the germline V gene (reference sequence).

This clone occurred many times. This is likely an artifact of a read error, given a far larger clone one base away. Other DNA sequences in this sample translate to the same CDR3. The chain is built from TRGV9 and TRGJP. TCRdb lists no J gene, so it was determined here by aligning the DNA to germline. This CDR3 has 15 amino acids. Germline CDR1 reads GITISATS; CDR2 reads ISYDGTV (reference sequence). DNA for the CDR3: TGTGCCTTATGGGCGACTGAGTTGGGCAAAAAAATCAAGGTATTT. Amino acid sequence: CALWATELGKKIKVF.

As regards this clone: This DNA translates differently at residue 11 from the TCRdb protein, which is that of a much larger clone; a read error is likely, and the protein shown is the DNA's own translation. The rearrangement uses TRGV5 and TRGJ1 or TRGJ2. Here the J gene came from matching the DNA to germline, since TCRdb omits it. Germline CDR1 VINAFY, CDR2 YDVSNSKD. V lost 0 bases and J lost 0; bases outside the gene matches: 14. There are 18 residues in the CDR3. Here the CDR3 reads CATWDRRGDGPNYYKKLF. As DNA, the CDR3 is TGTGCCACCTGGGACAGGCGTGGGGATGGCCCGAATTATTATAAGAAACTCTTT.

This clone was observed at least ten times. Translating this DNA gives a protein that differs at residue 11 from the TCRdb one, which belongs to a much larger clone; a read error is likely, and the protein shown is this translation. The chain links TRGV9 to TRGJ1 or TRGJ2. The CDR3 contains 14 residues. The germline CDR1 and CDR2 sequences are GITISATS and ISYDGTV (reference sequence). V was pared by 0 bases and J by 11 bases, with 13 bases of the junction left unmatched. CDR3 loop: CALWEVPRGYEKLF. The DNA of the CDR3 is TGTGCCTTGTGGGAGGTGCCCAGGGGCTATGAGAAACTCTTT.

Details on this clone: The TCRdb protein comes from a much larger clone and disagrees with this DNA's translation at residue 4, likely due to a read error; the protein given here is derived from the DNA. This chain links TRGV9 with TRGJ1 or TRGJ2. TCRdb supplies no J gene; here it was assigned by aligning the nucleotide sequence to germline. Germline V lookup: CDR1 GITISATS, CDR2 ISYDGTV (reference sequence). The CDR3 is 13 residues long. The CDR3 loop reads CALREKNYYKKLF. CDR3 bases: TGTGCCTTGCGGGAAAAAAATTATTATAAGAAACTCTTT.

This clone has only a few counts. The protein given by TCRdb reflects a much larger clone and differs at residue 15 from this DNA's translation, likely from a read error; the protein shown is the DNA's translation. CDR3 sequence (DNA): TGTGCCTTGTGGGAGGCAATCAATACCACTGGTTGGTTCAAGACATTT. This encodes CALWEAINTTGWFKTF. The V gene corresponds to TRGV9; no J gene was called. This CDR3 has 16 residues. Looked up from germline, CDR1 is GITISATS and CDR2 is ISYDGTV (reference sequence).

This clone has ten or more counts. The TCRdb protein comes from a much larger clone and disagrees with this DNA's translation at residue 8, likely due to a read error; the protein given here is derived from the DNA. The rearrangement joins TRGV9 to TRGJ1 or TRGJ2. From germline, CDR1 is GITISATS and CDR2 ISYDGTV (reference sequence). There are 12 residues in the CDR3. CDR3 nucleotides: TGTGCCTTGTGGAGGAATTATCATAAGAAACTCTTT. This gives the protein CALWRNYHKKLF.

As regards this clone: A read error is likely here: a far larger clone is one base away. The limits of the CDR3 on the DNA are not certain, so only TCRdb's listed CDR3 is given. The J segment was not called; the V segment is TRGV2. The germline gives CDR1 EGSNGY, CDR2 YDSYNSKV. 32 amino acids form the CDR3, both terminal residues included. The CDR3 loop is CATWDGPIGIRNSLAVEQHWLSQVSIGRIQHF.

This clone was seen many times. This likely traces to a read error, being one base from a far larger clone. Within the sample, other DNA sequences also encode this same CDR3. This rearrangement joins TRGV9 to TRGJP. CDR1 and CDR2 (germline): GITISATS, ISYDGTV (reference sequence). This CDR3 region has 17 residues. Trimming removed 0 bases from V and 7 bases from J; junction bases left unmatched: 6. The CDR3 protein is CALWEVHGELGKKIKVF. Written as DNA, the CDR3 is TGTGCCTTGTGGGAGGTGCACGGTGAGTTGGGCAAAAAAATCAAGGTATTT.

This clone was counted ten times or more. A far larger clone lies a single base away; this is likely a read error. V is TRGV9 and J is TRGJP. Losses at the gene ends were 1 base for V and 9 bases for J; bases not matched to a gene: 9. Germline assignment: CDR1 GITISATS and CDR2 ISYDGTV (reference sequence). The CDR3 consists of 17 residues. CDR3 nucleotide sequence: TGTGCCTTGTGGGAGGTTGGTGGAGGGTTGGGCAAAAAAATCAAGGTATTT. It specifies CALWEVGGGLGKKIKVF.

Note on this clone: The protein held in TCRdb is that of a much larger clone and does not match this DNA's translation at residue 7, likely because of a read error; the protein shown is translated from the DNA. V usage is TRGV9 and J usage is TRGJ1 or TRGJ2. No J gene is reported in TCRdb; it was inferred here by comparing the DNA with germline. The germline V gene has CDR1 GITISATS and CDR2 ISYDGTV (reference sequence). This CDR3 contains 13 residues. The ends lost 1 base at V and 8 bases at J; junction bases unmatched: 8. CDR3 sequence reads: CALWEVTWDKKLF. In DNA, the CDR3 is TGTGCCTTGTGGGAGGTCACCTGGGATAAGAAACTCTTT.

In this sample, this clone turned up many times. A read error likely explains why the TCRdb protein, taken from a much larger clone, differs from this DNA's translation at residue 6; the protein shown is translated from the DNA. The sample carries other DNA sequences with the same CDR3. This CDR3 reads CALWEAEELGKKIKVF. CDR3 sequence (DNA): TGTGCCTTGTGGGAAGCGGAGGAGTTGGGCAAAAAAATCAAGGTATTT. The gene calls are TRGV9 and TRGJP. Germline V gene lookup returns CDR1 GITISATS and CDR2 ISYDGTV (reference sequence). V was pared by 4 bases and J by 7 bases, with 7 bases of the junction left unmatched. The CDR3 has 16 amino acids.

As for this clone: The DNA is omitted, as the CDR3 cannot be located on it reliably, and the CDR3 follows TCRdb's listing. The CDR3 here is CACGIERNSLAVEQHLLSQVSIGRIQHF. For the V gene the call is TRGV9; the J gene has no call. Germline lookup yields CDR1 GITISATS and CDR2 ISYDGTV (reference sequence). The CDR3 contains 28 residues when both ends are counted.

This clone has at least ten counts. For this DNA, TCRdb reports the protein of a much larger clone, which diverges at residue 9, most likely from a read error; the protein presented here is translated directly from the DNA. V gene TRGV5 combines with J gene TRGJ1 or TRGJ2. Germline V lookup: CDR1 VINAFY, CDR2 YDVSNSKD. The CDR3 totals 15 residues. Trimming cost V 6 bases and J 3 bases; bases outside gene matches: 14. CDR3 sequence (DNA): TGTGCCACCTGGCTCTCGTCGTCGAGTTATTATAAGAAACTCTTT. It specifies CATWLSSSSYYKKLF.